Listed below are T cell receptor beta chains from one sample, sequenced in a study of T-cell reconstitution after alpha-beta-depleted transplantation in children. TCRdb redid the calling of the PCR reads with MiXCR, one entry per CDR3 protein. The table has hundreds of thousands of distinct CDR3 sequences, 15% to 20% seen once. Specimen: PBMCs, mostly from graft donor cells, collected 360 days after TCRalphabeta/CD19-depleted stem cell transplant. These receptors all stem from a male patient between 2 and 15 years old who had a stem cell transplant for acute lymphoblastic leukemia, so the T cells may come from the graft donor. CDR3s leave out the opening cysteine and the closing phenylalanine or tryptophan. A D gene is named only where the DNA matches it firmly. A clone size is listed for some rows: how often the clone was seen (once, few, many), or a class if it is expanded.

d_gene,v_gene,abundance,CDR3aa
TRBD2,TRBV6-2/TRBV6-3,few,ASTTVREEFGSQY
-,TRBV12-3/TRBV12-4,few,ASSFLPYQETQY
TRBD2,TRBV18,many,ASSPASGFGNEQF
-,TRBV28,few,ASTQWGHRNEKLF
-,TRBV28,many,ASSLVGSQETQY
TRBD1,TRBV11-2,few,ASSLDPPTGSGNTIY
TRBD1,TRBV4-3,many,ASSRFPGQEVGELF
-,TRBV7-9,few,ASSLEGGYNEQF
-,TRBV12-3/TRBV12-4,few,ASSARGAGSQETQY
TRBD2,TRBV5-1,few,ASSLEVLAGYNEQF
TRBD1,TRBV4-1,-,ASSHPRDRVDEQY
-,TRBV10-3,-,AISEFTSLGGHNEQF
-,TRBV12-5,few,ASGLVVTDTQY
TRBD2,TRBV2,-,ASTLRENYEQF
-,TRBV6-5,-,ASSYSLGAATGELF
TRBD1,TRBV7-9,-,ASSGQGAGELF
TRBD1,TRBV5-6,few,ASSSWQGVAGELF
-,TRBV27,-,ASRPLIGDEQF
-,TRBV5-6,few,ASSFRRVSLSQY
-,TRBV20-1,-,SASPGRNTIY
TRBD2,TRBV29-1,few,SVALWRERVEQY
-,TRBV5-1,-,ASSLAGPLSYEQY
-,TRBV15,-,ATRGSGSYNEQF
TRBD1,TRBV7-6,many,ASSLVGQGKETQY
TRBD1,TRBV5-1,few,ASSPRTGGMNTEAF
TRBD2,TRBV5-1,-,ASSPLGLAGVGIRNEQF
-,TRBV12-3/TRBV12-4,few,ASGLIHRDIRQETQY
TRBD2,TRBV12-3/TRBV12-4,many,ASSSPGTSGTYQY
-,TRBV5-1,once,ASSAILETEQY
TRBD2,TRBV10-3,-,AISELAGSYEQY
TRBD1,TRBV5-6,few,ASSLGRDSRCTGELF
TRBD2,TRBV11-2,-,ASSLTHLPSGASTDTQY
TRBD2,TRBV3-1,-,ASSQVGLAGAYNEQF
TRBD1,TRBV19,few,ASRGTGKGNQPQH
TRBD2,TRBV5-1,-,ASSFLLAGYSNTGELF
-,TRBV29-1,-,SVRGAPDSGANVLT
-,TRBV20-1,-,SAPRVSPYEQY
-,TRBV9,few,ASSVDREGSRSPLH
TRBD2,TRBV9,few,ASSVVPAGEDQETQY
TRBD2,TRBV7-2,-,ASSLAPEVTSLADTQY
-,TRBV6-1,-,ASIDTRTDYNNEQF
-,TRBV5-5,few,ASSLAAPMNTEAF
-,TRBV20-1,few,SASDYPSNLRYNEQF
TRBD1,TRBV12-3/TRBV12-4,few,ASTTGTDPSVYEQY
-,TRBV9,once,ASSVVGDFYQETQY
-,TRBV4-3,many,ASSHADRNNSPLH
TRBD2,TRBV6-5,many,ASSYPGGGTDTQY
-,TRBV28,few,ASSSKTAQYNEQF
TRBD2,TRBV10-2,-,ASSEPIAGGTYNEQF
-,TRBV5-1,-,ASSSDSGELF
TRBD1,TRBV20-1,-,SAPLGSGGQETQY
-,TRBV2,-,ASSVRYEQY